The T cell receptor beta chain described here comes from a study of blood T cells in healthy people across ages. Whole-study context: The capture of about one barcoded beta molecule per two T cells was achieved by template switching. Whole-study results and caveats: Older age went with lower TCR beta diversity per million T cells, in a roughly linear way. Comparison with aged donors showed that long-lived donors had more naive CD4+ cells and higher diversity.

Notes on this clonotype: Antigen: not known.

The use of a sample-barcoded 5' primer and a J-beta primer mix characterized a second PCR of roughly 7 to 11 cycles. Every cDNA molecule carried a tag from a template-switch adaptor bearing 12 random nucleotides. TCRdb re-derived calls from the 5' RACE reads in MiXCR, one entry per CDR3 protein. The repertoire includes hundreds of thousands of distinct CDR3 sequences, 45% to 50% of them detected once, and under 35% sits in the top ten. The CDR3 is made up of 16 amino acids. Germline values: CDR1 LGHNA, CDR2 YNFKEQ. Trimming cost V 6 bases and J 2 bases; bases outside gene matches: 6. What was sequenced was blood. This chain uses TRBV4-2 with TRBJ2-5, with 13 bases that match TRBD2. The sequence came from a woman aged 55 to 70 in good health. CDR3 DNA: TGTGCCAGCAGTCGCGGACTAGCGGGGGAACAAGAGACCCAGTACTTC. This gives the protein CASSRGLAGEQETQYF.